The 22 T cell receptor beta chains given below trace back to one sample, sequenced in a study of blood T cells in healthy people across ages (dated by TCRdb to between 2015 and 2017). The library came from 5' RACE. TCRdb shows the sequencer as Illumina HiSeq 2500. A second PCR of roughly 7 to 12 cycles was run with a J-beta primer mix and a sample-barcoded 5' primer. TCRdb passed the public sequencing reads through fastp at Q25 and MiXCR, retaining productive beta sequences. Here each entry gathers all rows of one CDR3 protein and keeps the most common genes and DNA. This sample gives 1.5 million to 2 million distinct CDR3 sequences in total; about 28% of them show up just once. The ten largest clones capture roughly 8% of the sample. Source material: blood. The receptors were sampled from a woman aged 25 to 39 in good health.

The rearrangement uses TRBV5-1 and TRBJ2-2; D remains ambiguous. This CDR3 spans 13 amino acids. Germline V gene lookup returns CDR1 SGHRS and CDR2 YFSETQ. Trimming removed 0 bases from V and 7 bases from J, with 7 bases in between. The CDR3 is CASSLVVDGELFF. DNA for the CDR3: TGCGCCAGCAGCTTGGTAGTCGACGGGGAGCTGTTTTTT.

The rearrangement uses TRBV6-5 and TRBJ1-1; D possibly corresponds to TRBD1 (6 bases). This CDR3 is built from 15 residues. V was pared by 7 bases and J by 1 base, with 16 bases between. In germline, CDR1 is MNHEY, CDR2 SVGAGI. The CDR3 DNA is TGTGCCAGCATTCGCGCCAGGGGACGGAACACTGAAGCTTTCTTT. This gives the protein CASIRARGRNTEAFF.

The sample holds a few counts of this clonotype. The chain has TRBV5-1 and TRBJ2-7, with D perhaps assigned TRBD1 or TRBD2 (5 bases each). The CDR3 length is 15 residues. V was pared by 4 bases and J by 2 bases, with 16 bases between. The germline V gene encodes CDR1 SGHRS and CDR2 YFSETQ. DNA for the CDR3: TGCGCCAGCAGCACGCTGGGGGTAGGCACCTACGAGCAGTACTTC. It specifies CASSTLGVGTYEQYF.

This clonotype was seen a handful of times. This sequence joins TRBV7-9 and TRBJ2-5, with 11 bases that match TRBD2. The J call is uncertain, as TRBJ2-7 better fits the DNA end. CDR3 length: 15 residues. CDR1 and CDR2 from the germline V gene are SEHNR and FQNEAQ (reference sequence). The CDR3 loop is CASSLVSLAGGEQYF. The CDR3 coding sequence is TGTGCCAGCAGCTTAGTGTCCCTAGCGGGAGGCGAGCAGTACTTC.

This clonotype has a count of ten or more. The gene calls are TRBV20-1 and TRBJ2-7; 12 nucleotides line up with TRBD2. The CDR3 has 13 amino acids. Germline V CDR1 and CDR2: DFQATT, SNEGSKA (reference sequence). With 6 bases clipped from V and 7 bases from J, the junction kept 7 bases outside the gene matches. The CDR3, as DNA: TGCAGTGCCGGGACTAGCGGGTTGGGTGAGCAGTACTTC. Amino acid sequence: CSAGTSGLGEQYF.

V usage is TRBV5-1 and J usage is TRBJ1-2, with D possibly being TRBD1 (5 bases). Germline CDR1 is SGHRS and CDR2 is YFSETQ. This CDR3 contains 16 residues. V gave up 0 bases and J gave up 0 bases, with 12 bases separating them. As DNA, the CDR3 is TGCGCCAGCAGCTTGGCCGGAGAGGGGACTAACTATGGCTACACCTTC. Protein product: CASSLAGEGTNYGYTF. The whole variable domain, remainder taken from reference TRBV5-1 and TRBJ1-2, is KAGVTQTPRYLIKTRGQQVTLSCSPISGHRSVSWYQQTPGQGLQFLFEYFSETQRNKGNFPGRFSGRQFSNSRSEMNVSTLELGDSALYLCASSLAGEGTNYGYTFGSGTRLTVV.

This clonotype was seen many times. The V call is TRBV29-1, the J call TRBJ2-7, with D perhaps TRBD2 (6 bases). The CDR3 has 12 amino acids. Germline CDR1 and CDR2: SQVTM and ANQGSEA. Trimming removed 7 bases from V and 3 bases from J, with 13 bases in between. In DNA form, the CDR3 reads TGCAGCGCTGGTGTGGGGGGCTACGAGCAGTACTTC. Its translation: CSAGVGGYEQYF.

This clonotype was found many times. This rearrangement joins TRBV28 to TRBJ2-1, with D maybe TRBD1 (6 bases). CDR1 is MDHEN, CDR2 SYDVKM, per germline. Trimming shortened V by 6 bases and J by 0 bases, and 15 bases separated the two germline ends. This CDR3 has 16 amino acids. For the CDR3, the DNA is TGTGCCAGCAGCAAAATACAGGGAAACTCCTACAATGAGCAGTTCTTC. Translation gives CASSKIQGNSYNEQFF.

The table lists this clonotype with many counts. The chain uses TRBV20-1 and TRBJ2-1; the D gene is possibly TRBD2 (5 bases). CDR1 and CDR2 (germline): DFQATT, SNEGSKA (reference sequence). V was clipped by 0 bases and J by 8 bases, with 8 bases between them. The CDR3 runs 12 residues. The CDR3 is CSARDEGYEQFF. CDR3 sequence (DNA): TGCAGTGCTAGAGATGAGGGCTATGAGCAGTTCTTC.

The chain has TRBV18 and TRBJ2-1; perhaps TRBD2 as D (6 bases). This CDR3 has 12 residues. The V end was cut by 3 bases, the J end by 10 bases, with 10 bases between. The germline CDR1 and CDR2 sequences are KGHSH and LQKENI. The CDR3 DNA reads as TGTGCCAGCTCACCCTCCCTAGCGGAGCAGTTCTTC. Protein product: CASSPSLAEQFF.

CDR3 sequence (DNA): TGCAGCGTTAATCCCGGGACTAGCGGGGACAATGAGCAGTTCTTC. This gives the protein CSVNPGTSGDNEQFF. This rearrangement joins TRBV29-1 to TRBJ2-1, with 13 bases fitting TRBD2. Germline lookup yields CDR1 SQVTM and CDR2 ANQGSEA. The CDR3 consists of 15 residues. V was pared by 5 bases and J by 5 bases, with 6 bases of the junction left unmatched.

Details on this clonotype: Possible read error: a much larger clone is one base away. V gene TRBV5-1 combines with J gene TRBJ2-4; a weak D match, TRBD1 (6 bases). The J call is uncertain, as TRBJ2-7 better fits the DNA end. The CDR3 consists of 14 residues. Germline CDR1 and CDR2: SGHRS and YFSETQ. The CDR3 DNA follows: TGCGCCAGCAGCGTAAGCCGACAGGACTACGAGCAGTACTTC. This sequence encodes CASSVSRQDYEQYF.

The genes are TRBV12-3 or TRBV12-4 and TRBJ1-5; 7 bases agree with TRBD1. CDR3 length: 14 residues. Losses at the gene ends were 5 bases for V and 5 bases for J; bases not matched to a gene: 6. DNA for the CDR3: TGTGCCAGCAGTCTCTCAGGGGGACATCAGCCCCAGCATTTT. Its protein product is CASSLSGGHQPQHF.

CDR3 region: CASSGMTGVGNTIYF. The CDR3 DNA reads TGTGCCAGCAGCGGAATGACAGGAGTGGGAAACACCATATATTTT. The chain is built from TRBV9 and TRBJ1-3; possible D gene TRBD1, 6 bases. The V gene's germline CDR1 is SGDLS and CDR2 YYNGEE. V was shortened by 3 bases and J by 4 bases, with 14 bases between the two germline ends. The CDR3 is 15 amino acids.

The chain is built from TRBV14 and TRBJ2-5; 10 nucleotides agree with TRBD2. With V trimmed by 3 bases and J by 5 bases, 3 bases remained unmatched. Germline-derived CDR1 and CDR2 are SGHDN and FVKESK. This CDR3 region has 14 residues. Written as DNA, the CDR3 is TGTGCCAGCAGCCAGTCTAGCGGGGGCGAGACCCAGTACTTC. The encoded protein is CASSQSSGGETQYF.

The chain is built from TRBV12-3 or TRBV12-4 and TRBJ1-1; possible D gene TRBD1, 5 bases. V was trimmed by 5 bases and J by 5 bases, leaving 21 bases between them. The CDR3 is made up of 16 amino acids. CDR3 amino acids: CASSPPGGARSTEAFF. CDR3 in DNA: TGTGCCAGCAGTCCACCGGGAGGGGCCAGGAGTACTGAAGCTTTCTTT.

A note on this clonotype: Relative to the germline gene, one junction end is altered; a read error may explain this. V usage is TRBV6-1 and J usage is TRBJ2-7; 7 bases align to TRBD2. CDR3 length: 14 residues. Germline assignment: CDR1 MNHNS and CDR2 SASEGT. In DNA, the CDR3 is TGTGCCAACAGTGCAGAGCGGGGACCCTACGAGCAGTACTTC. The encoded protein is CANSAERGPYEQYF.

This chain joins TRBV6-2 or TRBV6-3 and TRBJ2-5; 7 bases are shared with TRBD1. J gave up 5 bases and V 6 bases, and 12 bases lay outside the gene matches. Per germline, CDR1 MNHEY and CDR2 SVGEGT. The CDR3 totals 15 residues. The CDR3 is CASSRQDRLGETQYF. The CDR3 bases are TGTGCCAGCAGCCGACAGGACAGGCTAGGGGAGACCCAGTACTTC.

This clonotype occurred a few times. The CDR3 bases are TGTGCCAGCAGCCAAGATGACAGGGGGTACTATGGCTACACCTTC. This gives the protein CASSQDDRGYYGYTF. The chain combines TRBV14 with TRBJ1-2, with 9 bases fitting TRBD1. This CDR3 contains 15 residues. Trimming took 0 bases from V and 3 from J; bases not matched to a gene: 2. Per the germline V gene, CDR1 is SGHDN and CDR2 is FVKESK.

In this sample, this clonotype turned up many times. The chain links TRBV9 to TRBJ2-7; 7 bases fit TRBD2. Germline CDR1 and CDR2: SGDLS and YYNGEE. V gave up 3 bases and J gave up 7 bases; unmatched junction bases: 13. This CDR3 is built from 15 residues. The CDR3 sequence: CASSGGGSGQKEQYF. CDR3 DNA: TGTGCCAGCAGCGGGGGGGGTAGCGGACAAAAGGAGCAGTACTTC.

V usage is TRBV5-1 and J usage is TRBJ1-1; D not certain. The germline CDR1 and CDR2 sequences are SGHRS and YFSETQ. The CDR3 contains 14 residues. The ends were cut back, 5 bases at V and 0 bases at J, with 11 bases in the middle. This CDR3 reads CASRMEVMNTEAFF. In DNA form, the CDR3 reads TGCGCCAGCAGGATGGAGGTAATGAACACTGAAGCTTTCTTT.

The chain has TRBV11-2 and TRBJ2-1; no firm D call. The CDR3 covers 14 residues. The germline V and J ends were trimmed by 5 bases and 3 bases, with 11 bases remaining between them. Germline values: CDR1 SGHAT, CDR2 FQNNGV. Here the CDR3 reads CASSRAGDYNEQFF. The CDR3 bases are TGTGCCAGCAGCCGGGCAGGAGACTACAATGAGCAGTTCTTC.